This section outlines one TCR beta chain sequence together with its context. The sample belongs to a study of blood T cell repertoires in COVID-19. Overall study: Samples of COVID-19 (acute and convalescent) were obtained from the United States, Italy and Spain. T cells, B-cell-depleted T cells, or PBMCs provided the cDNA or gDNA that served as material.

The CDR3 sequence is 14 residues long. Germline V gives CDR1 SGHRS, CDR2 YFSETQ. J gave up 5 bases and V 0 bases, and 3 bases lay outside the gene matches. Authors' methods: Amplification with reference gene primers provided the estimates of nucleated cell counts. Repertoires were generated with immunoSEQ multiplex PCR, while TCRdb's copy carries only in-frame clones and drops some. V and J calls and clone size are those listed in that table; D and trimming were worked out from the DNA. The table has over 200,000 clones, around nine tenths seen once. The sequencing sample was made of peripheral blood. The TCR sequence derives from a man in his fifties or sixties who had recovered from COVID-19. This rearrangement joins TRBV5-1 to TRBJ2-5, with TRBD1 identical over 8 bases. CDR3 amino acids: CASSLGTGMETQYF. The CDR3 coding sequence is TGCGCCAGCAGCTTGGGGACAGGGATGGAGACCCAGTACTTC.